Detailed here is one T cell receptor (beta chain). Its antigen is not yet known. No quality values exist for individual bases; no much larger clone is one base distant. Whole blood was collected in K2EDTA tubes by collaborating institutions according to the institutions' own protocols. For TCRbeta analysis, collaborator samples were shipped as frozen whole blood, as isolated PBMCs, or as DNA extracted from either sample type. TCRbeta CDR3 regions were amplified from genomic DNA by means of the immunoSEQ Assay, a bias-controlled multiplex PCR. On the study's bioinformatics: The number of nucleated cells in each sample was estimated by amplification of reference gene primers within the assay. To quantify the absolute abundance of each unique TCRbeta CDR3 rearrangement, sequence reads were collapsed and filtered. For each sample, productive Simpson clonality was calculated by taking the square root of Simpson's diversity index across productive rearrangements. TCRdb limited this immuneACCESS table to in-frame rearrangements with V and J called. A share of clones is missing; checked studies link under half to unresolved V genes, and the rest is unexplained. V and J calls and clone size are as listed in that table; D and trimming were resolved from the DNA. The sample yields about 250,000 clones; approximately 86% were counted once. About 0.8% of the sample rests with the top ten.

These data come from a study of blood T cell repertoires in COVID-19 (TCRdb year 2020). The study in broad terms: Collaborator samples came from the United States, Italy and Spain and covered acute and convalescent phases of COVID-19. The prospective study material was composed of cDNA or gDNA derived from T cells, B-cell-depleted T cells, or PBMCs. Deeply sampled blood TCRbeta repertoires from subjects exposed to, actively infected with, or recovered from COVID-19 were included in the dataset. A freely available public database, intended as a resource for researchers studying the immune response to SARS-CoV-2, is where the repertoires were released. Samples came from the ongoing ImmuneRACE study (first 160 participants) plus 1,254 subjects from 6 global collaborators. The sample metadata nearly always contained a de-identified subject ID, COVID-19 status, age in years and sex. HLA class I and class II types, where available, came from metadata supplied by the sample provider rather than from assay-based typing. Study-wide conclusions, independent of this receptor: Clinical and demographic metadata were provided uncurated, with the amount varying by source and participant.

The junction shows trimming of 1 base on V and 1 base on J, plus 6 bases between the germline ends. From the cysteine through the phenylalanine, the CDR3 covers 13 amino acids. Left in the record is the CDR3 DNA by itself, 39 bases read in frame from the first base. Input material: peripheral blood. The rearranged segments are TRBV5-3 and TRBJ2-7; the D gene lacks a confident call. TRBV5-3 is marked as an open reading frame, function uncertain. This TCR was sampled from a woman aged 25 to 45 with acute or convalescent COVID-19. The sequenced DNA: TGTGCCAGAAGCTTGCGAGTTTCCTACGAGCAGTACTTC. Translated, this gives CARSLRVSYEQYF.